The rows below give T cell receptor beta chains drawn from one sample of a study of blood T cells in healthy people across ages. MiXCR, run by TCRdb on the 5' RACE reads, gives a single entry per CDR3 protein. The data contain 1.5 million to 2 million distinct CDR3 sequences, roughly 50% of them seen just once; the ten biggest clones take up 2.1%. Sequencing input: blood. These receptors originate from a woman aged 40-49 years in good health. Both conserved end residues are part of each CDR3. A D gene is named only where the DNA matches it firmly. Clone size is stated in some rows and not others, as once, few, many or a class when expanded.

J gene: TRBJ2-5; CDR3 length: 10; clone size: -; V gene: TRBV2; D gene: -; CDR3 protein: CASRVETQYF; CDR3 DNA: TGTGCCAGCAGGGTAGAGACCCAGTACTTC
J gene: TRBJ2-5; CDR3 length: 12; clone size: few; V gene: TRBV7-9; D gene: TRBD1; CDR3 protein: CASSRDSATQYF; CDR3 DNA: TGTGCCAGCAGCCGGGACAGCGCGACCCAGTACTTC
J gene: TRBJ2-3; CDR3 length: 16; clone size: -; V gene: TRBV6-1; D gene: -; CDR3 protein: CASSEPSRGSTDTQYF; CDR3 DNA: TGTGCCAGCAGTGAGCCGTCCCGCGGTAGCACAGATACGCAGTATTTT
J gene: TRBJ1-1; CDR3 length: 15; clone size: -; V gene: TRBV18; D gene: -; CDR3 protein: CASSPPPGWDTEAFF; CDR3 DNA: TGTGCCAGCTCACCCCCCCCGGGTTGGGACACTGAAGCTTTCTTT
J gene: TRBJ2-7; CDR3 length: 15; clone size: -; V gene: TRBV6-1; D gene: TRBD1; CDR3 protein: CASSTSTGGSYEQYF; CDR3 DNA: TGTGCCAGCAGTACCTCGACAGGGGGTAGCTACGAGCAGTACTTC
J gene: TRBJ2-1; CDR3 length: 14; clone size: -; V gene: TRBV5-8; D gene: -; CDR3 protein: CADRVRLAYNEQFF; CDR3 DNA: TGTGCCGACCGGGTCCGCCTCGCCTACAATGAGCAGTTCTTC
J gene: TRBJ2-7; CDR3 length: 13; clone size: -; V gene: TRBV28; D gene: -; CDR3 protein: CASWAGTTYEQYF; CDR3 DNA: TGTGCCAGCTGGGCAGGTACAACCTACGAGCAGTACTTC
J gene: TRBJ1-5; CDR3 length: 14; clone size: once; V gene: TRBV21-1; D gene: -; CDR3 protein: CAILLGGQYQPQHF; CDR3 DNA: TGTGCCATACTCTTGGGGGGCCAGTATCAGCCCCAGCATTTT
J gene: TRBJ2-7; CDR3 length: 15; clone size: -; V gene: TRBV24-1; D gene: TRBD1; CDR3 protein: CATSATGQGAYEQYF; CDR3 DNA: TGTGCCACCAGTGCGACGGGACAGGGGGCCTACGAGCAGTACTTC
J gene: TRBJ2-3; CDR3 length: 16; clone size: -; V gene: TRBV15; D gene: -; CDR3 protein: CATSRGMGTSTDTQYF; CDR3 DNA: TGTGCCACCAGCAGAGGGATGGGGACTAGCACAGATACGCAGTATTTT
J gene: TRBJ1-1; CDR3 length: 14; clone size: -; V gene: TRBV7-2; D gene: -; CDR3 protein: CASSPGYRNTEAFF; CDR3 DNA: TGTGCCAGCAGCCCAGGGTATCGGAACACTGAAGCTTTCTTT
J gene: TRBJ1-2; CDR3 length: 12; clone size: -; V gene: TRBV20-1; D gene: -; CDR3 protein: CSAHDRNYGYTF; CDR3 DNA: TGCAGTGCTCACGACAGGAACTATGGCTACACCTTC
J gene: TRBJ2-6; CDR3 length: 17; clone size: -; V gene: TRBV7-9; D gene: -; CDR3 protein: CASSWALSRDGANVLTF; CDR3 DNA: TGTGCCAGCAGTTGGGCGCTTTCCAGGGATGGGGCCAACGTCCTGACTTTC
J gene: TRBJ2-4; CDR3 length: 16; clone size: few; V gene: TRBV6-6; D gene: -; CDR3 protein: CASSHRQIVAKNIQYF; CDR3 DNA: TGTGCCAGCAGTCACCGGCAGATTGTAGCCAAAAACATTCAGTACTTC
J gene: TRBJ2-7; CDR3 length: 14; clone size: -; V gene: TRBV5-1; D gene: -; CDR3 protein: CASSVGGTNDEQYF; CDR3 DNA: TGCGCCAGCAGCGTGGGGGGTACTAACGACGAGCAGTACTTC
J gene: TRBJ2-1; CDR3 length: 14; clone size: few; V gene: TRBV12-3/TRBV12-4; D gene: TRBD2; CDR3 protein: CASSLRRGDNEQFF; CDR3 DNA: TGTGCCAGCAGCCTGAGACGGGGGGACAATGAGCAGTTCTTC
J gene: TRBJ1-1; CDR3 length: 14; clone size: few; V gene: TRBV9; D gene: -; CDR3 protein: CASSVSGGNTEAFF; CDR3 DNA: TGTGCCAGCAGCGTAAGCGGCGGGAACACTGAAGCTTTCTTT
J gene: TRBJ2-1; CDR3 length: 13; clone size: -; V gene: TRBV5-1; D gene: TRBD1; CDR3 protein: CASSRTGGHEQFF; CDR3 DNA: TGCGCCAGCAGCCGGACAGGGGGACATGAGCAGTTCTTC
J gene: TRBJ2-3; CDR3 length: 15; clone size: -; V gene: TRBV28; D gene: TRBD1; CDR3 protein: CASSLQGTGTDTQYF; CDR3 DNA: TGTGCCAGCAGTTTACAGGGGACAGGCACAGATACGCAGTATTTT
J gene: TRBJ2-5; CDR3 length: 15; clone size: many; V gene: TRBV7-2; D gene: -; CDR3 protein: CASSWQGRYQETQYF; CDR3 DNA: TGTGCCAGCAGCTGGCAGGGCCGCTACCAAGAGACCCAGTACTTC
J gene: TRBJ2-6; CDR3 length: 15; clone size: -; V gene: TRBV24-1; D gene: -; CDR3 protein: CATSEGLSGANVLTF; CDR3 DNA: TGTGCCACCAGTGAGGGGCTTTCTGGGGCCAACGTCCTGACTTTC
J gene: TRBJ1-2; CDR3 length: 15; clone size: -; V gene: TRBV28; D gene: -; CDR3 protein: CASSSGAGAGDGYTF; CDR3 DNA: TGTGCCAGCAGTTCGGGGGCAGGGGCGGGGGATGGCTACACCTTC
J gene: TRBJ2-1; CDR3 length: 15; clone size: -; V gene: TRBV7-7; D gene: -; CDR3 protein: CASSSTVARIDEQFF; CDR3 DNA: TGTGCTAGCAGCTCCACAGTGGCGCGCATAGATGAGCAGTTCTTC
J gene: TRBJ2-7; CDR3 length: 14; clone size: few; V gene: TRBV11-3; D gene: -; CDR3 protein: CASSLAGDSSEQYF; CDR3 DNA: TGTGCCAGCAGCTTAGCCGGGGACTCCTCGGAGCAGTACTTC
J gene: TRBJ2-5; CDR3 length: 13; clone size: -; V gene: TRBV20-1; D gene: TRBD2; CDR3 protein: CSARVGGKETQYF; CDR3 DNA: TGCAGTGCTAGAGTGGGGGGGAAAGAGACCCAGTACTTC
J gene: TRBJ2-1; CDR3 length: 16; clone size: -; V gene: TRBV11-3; D gene: -; CDR3 protein: CASSLEAQGSYNEQFF; CDR3 DNA: TGTGCCAGCAGCTTAGAGGCACAGGGCTCCTACAATGAGCAGTTCTTC
J gene: TRBJ2-5; CDR3 length: 15; clone size: -; V gene: TRBV15; D gene: TRBD1; CDR3 protein: CATSRDLTGGKTQYF; CDR3 DNA: TGTGCCACCAGCAGGGACTTGACAGGGGGAAAGACCCAGTACTTC
J gene: TRBJ2-7; CDR3 length: 14; clone size: many; V gene: TRBV6-2/TRBV6-3; D gene: TRBD2; CDR3 protein: CASRTSGGSYEQYF; CDR3 DNA: TGTGCCAGCAGAACTAGCGGGGGTTCCTACGAGCAGTACTTC
J gene: TRBJ2-5; CDR3 length: 11; clone size: -; V gene: TRBV29-1; D gene: -; CDR3 protein: CTTGGQETQYF; CDR3 DNA: TGCACCACGGGTGGACAAGAGACCCAGTACTTC
J gene: TRBJ2-1; CDR3 length: 14; clone size: once; V gene: TRBV5-4; D gene: -; CDR3 protein: CASSLVGVQPGQFF; CDR3 DNA: TGTGCCAGCAGCTTGGTCGGGGTTCAGCCGGGGCAGTTCTTC
J gene: TRBJ2-3; CDR3 length: 14; clone size: few; V gene: TRBV29-1; D gene: TRBD2; CDR3 protein: CSVQGLGLTDTQYF; CDR3 DNA: TGCAGCGTCCAAGGACTAGGACTCACAGATACGCAGTATTTT
J gene: TRBJ1-5; CDR3 length: 15; clone size: -; V gene: TRBV6-1; D gene: TRBD1; CDR3 protein: CASTGQGPVAQPQHF; CDR3 DNA: TGTGCCAGCACCGGACAGGGGCCTGTGGCTCAGCCCCAGCATTTT
J gene: TRBJ1-2; CDR3 length: 13; clone size: few; V gene: TRBV6-2/TRBV6-3; D gene: TRBD1; CDR3 protein: CASRRQGESGYTF; CDR3 DNA: TGTGCCAGCAGAAGACAGGGGGAGAGTGGCTACACCTTC
J gene: TRBJ2-5; CDR3 length: 16; clone size: -; V gene: TRBV2; D gene: TRBD1; CDR3 protein: CASSESWTGEGETQYF; CDR3 DNA: TGTGCCAGCAGTGAATCTTGGACAGGGGAGGGCGAGACCCAGTACTTC
J gene: TRBJ2-5; CDR3 length: 17; clone size: few; V gene: TRBV4-1; D gene: -; CDR3 protein: CASSQDINGGLIETQYF; CDR3 DNA: TGCGCCAGCAGCCAAGATATAAACGGGGGCCTGATCGAGACCCAGTACTTC
J gene: TRBJ1-5; CDR3 length: 16; clone size: -; V gene: TRBV7-2; D gene: -; CDR3 protein: CASSWNSIRGNQPQHF; CDR3 DNA: TGTGCCAGCAGCTGGAACAGTATTAGGGGCAATCAGCCCCAGCATTTT
J gene: TRBJ2-7; CDR3 length: 16; clone size: -; V gene: TRBV20-1; D gene: TRBD2; CDR3 protein: CSARDSDGGAIHEQYF; CDR3 DNA: TGCAGTGCTAGAGATTCGGACGGGGGGGCGATCCACGAGCAGTACTTC
J gene: TRBJ2-3; CDR3 length: 14; clone size: few; V gene: TRBV20-1; D gene: TRBD2; CDR3 protein: CSARMAGRADTQYF; CDR3 DNA: TGCAGTGCTAGGATGGCAGGGAGGGCAGATACGCAGTATTTT
J gene: TRBJ1-2; CDR3 length: 14; clone size: -; V gene: TRBV5-6; D gene: -; CDR3 protein: CASSLRGSLHGYTF; CDR3 DNA: TGTGCCAGCAGCTTGAGGGGATCCCTCCATGGCTACACCTTC
J gene: TRBJ1-2; CDR3 length: 17; clone size: -; V gene: TRBV7-2; D gene: -; CDR3 protein: CASSLALRESLNYGYTF; CDR3 DNA: TGTGCCAGCAGCTTAGCTCTCCGGGAAAGTCTTAACTATGGCTACACCTTC
J gene: TRBJ2-5; CDR3 length: 16; clone size: -; V gene: TRBV7-4; D gene: TRBD2; CDR3 protein: CPAAVDAGGRQETQYF; CDR3 DNA: TGTCCAGCAGCCGTTGATGCGGGGGGTCGCCAAGAGACCCAGTACTTC
J gene: TRBJ2-3; CDR3 length: 16; clone size: -; V gene: TRBV6-5; D gene: TRBD1; CDR3 protein: CASSYGRTGGADTQYF; CDR3 DNA: TGTGCCAGCAGTTACGGACGGACAGGGGGCGCAGATACGCAGTATTTT
J gene: TRBJ2-1; CDR3 length: 13; clone size: -; V gene: TRBV7-9; D gene: -; CDR3 protein: CASSTHVPNEQFF; CDR3 DNA: TGTGCCAGCAGCACCCACGTACCGAATGAGCAGTTCTTC
J gene: TRBJ1-2; CDR3 length: 17; clone size: -; V gene: TRBV11-2; D gene: TRBD1; CDR3 protein: CASSLQGGQGGNYGYTF; CDR3 DNA: TGTGCCAGCAGCTTACAAGGCGGCCAGGGGGGGAACTATGGCTACACCTTC
J gene: TRBJ2-5; CDR3 length: 14; clone size: many; V gene: TRBV7-2; D gene: -; CDR3 protein: CASSTYGTQETQYF; CDR3 DNA: TGTGCCAGCAGCACATACGGAACCCAAGAGACCCAGTACTTC
J gene: TRBJ2-3; CDR3 length: 14; clone size: few; V gene: TRBV7-2; D gene: TRBD1; CDR3 protein: CASRWDSSTDTQYF; CDR3 DNA: TGTGCCAGCAGATGGGACAGTAGCACAGATACGCAGTATTTT
J gene: TRBJ2-5; CDR3 length: 14; clone size: -; V gene: TRBV7-9; D gene: TRBD2; CDR3 protein: CASCSRSGVETQYF; CDR3 DNA: TGTGCCAGCTGCTCGAGGAGCGGGGTAGAGACCCAGTACTTC
J gene: TRBJ2-5; CDR3 length: 16; clone size: once; V gene: TRBV15; D gene: TRBD2; CDR3 protein: CATSRDISGGGKTQYF; CDR3 DNA: TGTGCCACCAGCAGAGACATTAGCGGGGGTGGAAAGACCCAGTACTTC
J gene: TRBJ2-5; CDR3 length: 17; clone size: -; V gene: TRBV2; D gene: TRBD2; CDR3 protein: CASRSLAGDVPQETQYF; CDR3 DNA: TGTGCCAGCAGGAGTCTCGCGGGGGACGTCCCCCAAGAGACCCAGTACTTC
J gene: TRBJ2-1; CDR3 length: 12; clone size: -; V gene: TRBV21-1; D gene: -; CDR3 protein: CASGLPREEQFF; CDR3 DNA: TGTGCCAGCGGATTACCCCGAGAAGAGCAGTTCTTC
J gene: TRBJ2-1; CDR3 length: 15; clone size: many; V gene: TRBV6-5; D gene: -; CDR3 protein: CASSYGQGSYNEQFF; CDR3 DNA: TGTGCCAGCAGTTACGGCCAGGGGTCCTACAATGAGCAGTTCTTC
J gene: TRBJ2-1; CDR3 length: 13; clone size: -; V gene: TRBV12-3/TRBV12-4; D gene: TRBD2; CDR3 protein: CATRTSGYNEQFF; CDR3 DNA: TGTGCCACACGGACTAGCGGATACAATGAGCAGTTCTTC
J gene: TRBJ1-5; CDR3 length: 12; clone size: -; V gene: TRBV20-1; D gene: -; CDR3 protein: CSARGDAWPQHF; CDR3 DNA: TGCAGTGCCAGAGGGGATGCCTGGCCCCAGCATTTT
J gene: TRBJ2-4; CDR3 length: 15; clone size: -; V gene: TRBV4-3; D gene: -; CDR3 protein: CASSQVDGGRGEQYF; CDR3 DNA: TGCGCCAGCAGCCAAGTTGACGGGGGGCGGGGAGAGCAGTACTTC
J gene: TRBJ2-7; CDR3 length: 11; clone size: few; V gene: TRBV6-2/TRBV6-3; D gene: -; CDR3 protein: CASSYNSEQYF; CDR3 DNA: TGTGCCAGCAGTTACAACAGCGAGCAGTACTTC
J gene: TRBJ2-5; CDR3 length: 17; clone size: few; V gene: TRBV7-2; D gene: -; CDR3 protein: CASSTRIGGGIQETQYF; CDR3 DNA: TGTGCCAGCAGCACCCGGATAGGTGGGGGAATCCAAGAGACCCAGTACTTC
J gene: TRBJ1-2; CDR3 length: 12; clone size: -; V gene: TRBV25-1; D gene: -; CDR3 protein: CASSEPHGGYTF; CDR3 DNA: TGTGCCAGCAGTGAGCCGCATGGCGGCTACACCTTC
J gene: TRBJ2-1; CDR3 length: 15; clone size: -; V gene: TRBV20-1; D gene: -; CDR3 protein: CSARERGLTYNEQFF; CDR3 DNA: TGCAGTGCTAGAGAGCGGGGGCTGACTTACAATGAGCAGTTCTTC
J gene: TRBJ1-4; CDR3 length: 14; clone size: -; V gene: TRBV5-1; D gene: -; CDR3 protein: CASASGTFNEKLFF; CDR3 DNA: TGCGCCAGCGCCTCCGGGACTTTTAATGAAAAACTGTTTTTT
J gene: TRBJ2-3; CDR3 length: 18; clone size: -; V gene: TRBV11-2; D gene: TRBD1; CDR3 protein: CASSLVTGGPLSTDTQYF; CDR3 DNA: TGTGCCAGCAGCTTAGTGACAGGGGGCCCTCTTAGCACAGATACGCAGTATTTT